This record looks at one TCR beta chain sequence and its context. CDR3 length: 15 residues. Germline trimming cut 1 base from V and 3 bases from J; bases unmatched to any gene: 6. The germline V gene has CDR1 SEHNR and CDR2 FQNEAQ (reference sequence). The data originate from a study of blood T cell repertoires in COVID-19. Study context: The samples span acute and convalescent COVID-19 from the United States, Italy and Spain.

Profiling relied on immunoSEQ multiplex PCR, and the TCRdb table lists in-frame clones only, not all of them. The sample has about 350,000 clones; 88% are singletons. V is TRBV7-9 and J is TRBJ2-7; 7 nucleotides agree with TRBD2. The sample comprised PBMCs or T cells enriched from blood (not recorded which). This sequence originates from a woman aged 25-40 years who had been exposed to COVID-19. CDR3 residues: CASSLEPGLNYEQYF. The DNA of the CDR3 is TGTGCCAGCAGCTTAGAGCCGGGACTAAACTACGAGCAGTACTTC.